This TCR beta chain was captured in a study of PD-L1 blockade in urothelial cancer. Regarding time point: pretreatment peripheral blood. This table comes from immunoSEQ multiplex PCR, and its TCRdb copy is limited to in-frame clones, with some not included. The sample has around 92,000 clones, 80% to 90% seen once. Germline V CDR1 and CDR2: SGHAT, FQNNGV. CDR3 length: 15 amino acids. V shed 1 base, J shed 4 bases, and the junction held 5 bases outside the gene matches. The starting material was PBMCs, obtained around atezolizumab (anti-PD-L1) treatment. V usage is TRBV11-2 and J usage is TRBJ2-3, with 7 bases fitting TRBD2. The origin of this receptor is a woman at least 80 years old with urothelial cancer. CDR3 nucleotides: TGTGCCAGCAGCTTAGTCCGGGAGGAAGCAGATACGCAGTATTTT. Translating it yields CASSLVREEADTQYF.